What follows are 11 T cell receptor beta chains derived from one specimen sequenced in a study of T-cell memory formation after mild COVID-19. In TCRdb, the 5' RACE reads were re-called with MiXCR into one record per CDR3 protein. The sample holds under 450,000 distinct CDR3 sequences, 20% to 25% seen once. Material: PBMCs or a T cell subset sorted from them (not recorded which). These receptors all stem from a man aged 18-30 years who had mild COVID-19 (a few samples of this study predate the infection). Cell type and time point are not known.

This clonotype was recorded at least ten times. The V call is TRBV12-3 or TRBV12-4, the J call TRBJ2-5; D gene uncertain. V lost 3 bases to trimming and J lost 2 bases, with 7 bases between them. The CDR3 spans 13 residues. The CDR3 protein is CASSFADQETQYF. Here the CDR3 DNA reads TGTGCCAGCAGTTTCGCGGATCAAGAGACCCAGTACTTC.

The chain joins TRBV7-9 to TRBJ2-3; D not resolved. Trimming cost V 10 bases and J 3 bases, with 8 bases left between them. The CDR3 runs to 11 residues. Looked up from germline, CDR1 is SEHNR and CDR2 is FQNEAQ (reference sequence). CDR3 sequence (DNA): TGTGCCATGGGCAGAACAGATACGCAGTATTTT. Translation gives CAMGRTDTQYF.

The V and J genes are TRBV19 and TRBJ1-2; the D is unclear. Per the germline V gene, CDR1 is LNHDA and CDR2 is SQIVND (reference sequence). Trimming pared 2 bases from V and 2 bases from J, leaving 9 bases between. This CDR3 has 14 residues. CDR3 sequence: CASSIRYGNYGYTF. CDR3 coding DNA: TGTGCCAGTAGTATACGTTACGGAAACTATGGCTACACCTTC.

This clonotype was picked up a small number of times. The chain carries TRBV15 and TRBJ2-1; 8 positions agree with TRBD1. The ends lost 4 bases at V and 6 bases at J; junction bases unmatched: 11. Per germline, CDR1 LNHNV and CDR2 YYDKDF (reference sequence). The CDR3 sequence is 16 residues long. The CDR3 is CATSKLPGQAINEQFF. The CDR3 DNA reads TGTGCCACCAGCAAGTTACCGGGACAGGCGATCAATGAGCAGTTCTTC.

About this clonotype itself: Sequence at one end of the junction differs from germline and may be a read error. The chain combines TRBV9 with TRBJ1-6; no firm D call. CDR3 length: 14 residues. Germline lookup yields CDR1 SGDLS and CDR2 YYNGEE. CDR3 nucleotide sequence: TGTGCCAGCAGCGTAGTAGACTATAATTCGCCCCTCCACTTT. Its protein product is CASSVVDYNSPLHF.

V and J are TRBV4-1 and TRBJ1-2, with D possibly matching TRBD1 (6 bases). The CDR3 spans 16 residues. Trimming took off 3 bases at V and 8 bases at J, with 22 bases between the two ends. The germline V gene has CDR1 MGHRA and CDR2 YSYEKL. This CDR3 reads CASSQEETGQGWGYTF. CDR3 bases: TGCGCCAGCAGCCAGGAAGAGACAGGACAAGGATGGGGCTACACCTTC.

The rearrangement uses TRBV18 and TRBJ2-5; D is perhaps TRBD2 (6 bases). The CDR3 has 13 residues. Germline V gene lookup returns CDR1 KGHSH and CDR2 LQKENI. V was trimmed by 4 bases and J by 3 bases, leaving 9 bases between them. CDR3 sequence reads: CASSQGGKETQYF. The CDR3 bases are TGTGCCAGCTCACAAGGCGGGAAAGAGACCCAGTACTTC.

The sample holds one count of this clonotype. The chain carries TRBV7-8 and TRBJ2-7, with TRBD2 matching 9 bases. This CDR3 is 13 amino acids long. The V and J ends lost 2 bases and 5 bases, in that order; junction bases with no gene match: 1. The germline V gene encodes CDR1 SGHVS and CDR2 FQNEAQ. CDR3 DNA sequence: TGTGCCAGCAGCTTATGGACTAGCGACGAGCAGTACGTC. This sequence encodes CASSLWTSDEQYV.

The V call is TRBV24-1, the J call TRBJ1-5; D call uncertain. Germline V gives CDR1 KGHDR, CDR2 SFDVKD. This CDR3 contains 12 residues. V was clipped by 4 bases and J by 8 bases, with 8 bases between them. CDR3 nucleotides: TGTGCCACCAGTGAGGCTAGGGAGCCCCAGCATTTT. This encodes CATSEAREPQHF.

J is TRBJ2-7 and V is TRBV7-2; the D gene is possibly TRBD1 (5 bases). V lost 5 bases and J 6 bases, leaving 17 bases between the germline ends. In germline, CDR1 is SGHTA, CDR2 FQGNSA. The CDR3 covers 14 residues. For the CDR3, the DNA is TGTGCCAGCAGCATCGACAGTCCTATAGGCGAGCAGTACTTC. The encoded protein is CASSIDSPIGEQYF.

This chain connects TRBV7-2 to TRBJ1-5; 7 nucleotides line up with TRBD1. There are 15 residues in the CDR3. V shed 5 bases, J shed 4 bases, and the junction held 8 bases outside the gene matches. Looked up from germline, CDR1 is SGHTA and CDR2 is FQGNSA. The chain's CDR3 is CASSQGGAQNQPQHF. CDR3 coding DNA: TGTGCCAGCAGCCAGGGGGGGGCTCAGAATCAGCCCCAGCATTTT.